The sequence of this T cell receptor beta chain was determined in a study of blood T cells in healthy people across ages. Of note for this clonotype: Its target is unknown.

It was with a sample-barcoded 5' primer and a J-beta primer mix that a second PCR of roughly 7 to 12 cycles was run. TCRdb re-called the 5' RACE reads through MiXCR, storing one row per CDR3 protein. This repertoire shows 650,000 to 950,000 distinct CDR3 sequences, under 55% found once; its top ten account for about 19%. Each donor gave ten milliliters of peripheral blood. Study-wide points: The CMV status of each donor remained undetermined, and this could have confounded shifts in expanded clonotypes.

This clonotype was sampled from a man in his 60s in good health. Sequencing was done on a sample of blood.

CDR3 DNA sequence: TGTGCCAGCAGTTCCCCGGTGCAGGGCTACGAGCAGTACTTC. Translation gives CASSSPVQGYEQYF. V is TRBV28 and J is TRBJ2-7; D possibly corresponds to TRBD1 (5 bases). Germline V gene sequence: CDR1 MDHEN, CDR2 SYDVKM. The CDR3 loop spans 14 amino acids. V was cut by 4 bases and J by 3 bases, with 13 bases left in between.